A selection of T cell receptor beta chains follows, all from one sample in a study of Graves' ophthalmopathy and Graves' hyperthyroidism. TCRdb ran MiXCR on the multiplex PCR reads and lists one entry per CDR3 protein. The sample comprises 450,000 to 600,000 distinct CDR3 sequences, under 45% of which are singletons, and roughly 4% rests with the top ten. Sequencing input: peripheral blood or thyroid tissue (not recorded which). Every receptor here comes from an adult man with Graves' hyperthyroidism. The CDR3 runs from the conserved cysteine through the conserved F or W.

v_gene	j_gene	CDR3aa
TRBV7-9	TRBJ2-5	CASSLNTGYQETQYF
TRBV2	TRBJ1-6	CASLGQGISPLHF
TRBV20-1	TRBJ1-4	CSAILTGGGEKLFF
TRBV4-1	TRBJ2-7	CASSPGLAGIYEQYF
TRBV29-1	TRBJ1-5	CSVVLAGGGNQPQHF
TRBV25-1	TRBJ2-2	CASRSDRGLGELFF
TRBV7-6	TRBJ2-7	CASSDPTGTSYEQYF
TRBV24-1	TRBJ2-5	CATSDPRTGGLRETQYF
TRBV25-1	TRBJ2-2	CASSDQSGGIPGELFF
TRBV28	TRBJ2-7	CASSGLMNYEQYF
TRBV2	TRBJ2-2	CASSRPGGTHTGELFF
TRBV7-9	TRBJ1-5	CASSLGRGSNQPQHF
TRBV5-1	TRBJ1-6	CASSLSSGSSYNSPLHF
TRBV7-8	TRBJ1-5	CASSPNTGAYSNQPQHF
TRBV29-1	TRBJ2-7	CSASVDTGQYF
TRBV14	TRBJ2-5	CASSRRDFQETQYF
TRBV6-1	TRBJ2-7	CASSTMPGPSEQYF
TRBV20-1	TRBJ1-2	CSAGGGTYGYTF
TRBV5-8	TRBJ1-4	CASSLVRTDEKLFF
TRBV7-2	TRBJ2-2	CASSLVLGLAGRTGELFF